Shown below are 9 T cell receptor beta chains from a single sample sequenced in a study of blood T cell repertoires in COVID-19. Profiled with immunoSEQ multiplex PCR; TCRdb holds only in-frame clones, not every one. The profile covers some 20,000 clones, with 70% to 85% appearing a single time and 6% to 7% taken by the ten largest. Material: peripheral blood. These receptors came from a human donor in a cohort sampled during active COVID-19.

The genes are TRBV29-1 and TRBJ2-5, with TRBD1 matching over 7 bases. This CDR3 is 12 amino acids long. The V gene's germline CDR1 is SQVTM and CDR2 ANQGSEA. V trimming: 6 bases; J trimming: 3 bases; junction bases outside the gene matches: 4. CDR3 region: CSVYGTEETQYF. As DNA, the CDR3 is TGCAGCGTGTACGGGACAGAAGAGACCCAGTACTTC.

The chain combines TRBV20-1 with TRBJ1-1, with D hard to call. This CDR3 is built from 10 residues. CDR1 and CDR2 from the germline V gene are DFQATT and SNEGSKA (reference sequence). Here the CDR3 DNA reads TGCAGCGCGGAGAGAGAGCGGGCTTTCTTT. Its protein product is CSAERERAFF.

The V call is TRBV7-2, the J call TRBJ2-1, with 7 bases aligning to TRBD2. This CDR3 region has 15 residues. V shed 7 bases and J 1 base; nucleotides not matched to a gene: 7. The germline V gene encodes CDR1 SGHTA and CDR2 FQGNSA. The CDR3 coding sequence is TGTGCCAGCACACTAGCGTCAGCTTCCTACAATGAGCAGTTCTTC. It encodes CASTLASASYNEQFF. The entire variable domain, with the rest obtained from reference TRBV7-2 and TRBJ2-1, is as follows: GAGVSQSPSNKVTEKGKDVELRCDPISGHTALYWYRQSLGQGLEFLIYFQGNSAPDKSGLPSDRFSAERTGGSVSTLTIQRTQQEDSAVYLCASTLASASYNEQFFGPGTRLTVL.

The chain's CDR3 is CASSRRTSGFINEQFF. In DNA, the CDR3 is TGTGCCAGCAGCAGACGAACTAGCGGGTTCATCAATGAGCAGTTCTTC. The genes are TRBV13 and TRBJ2-1, with 9 bases aligning to TRBD2. Germline V gene data show CDR1 as PRHDT and CDR2 as FYEKMQ (reference sequence). The CDR3 extends over 16 amino acids. Trimming took 5 bases from V and 6 from J; bases not matched to a gene: 11.

V is TRBV30 and J is TRBJ2-2, with D hard to call. Germline V CDR1 and CDR2: GTSNPN, SVGIG (reference sequence). The V end lost 4 bases, the J end lost 2 bases, and 11 bases lay between the germline ends. The CDR3 has 14 amino acids. The CDR3 coding sequence is TGTGCCTGGACATACAGTGCAAACACCGGGGAGCTGTTTTTT. Its protein is CAWTYSANTGELFF.

Only a few counts were recorded for this clone. The chain joins TRBV3-1 (or the pseudogene TRBV3-2) to TRBJ2-7, with 8 bases fitting TRBD2. This CDR3 contains 15 residues. V was pared by 0 bases and J by 4 bases, with 5 bases of the junction left unmatched. CDR1 is LGHDT, CDR2 YNNKEL, per germline (reference sequence). CDR3 in amino acids: CASSQDGTRGYEQYF. The CDR3 DNA is TGTGCCAGCAGCCAAGATGGGACTAGGGGGTACGAGCAGTACTTC.

The chain combines TRBV6-4 with TRBJ1-1; 9 bases agree with TRBD1. V was clipped by 3 bases and J by 5 bases; unmatched bases: 7. From germline, CDR1 is MRHNA and CDR2 SNTAGT. CDR3 length equals 15 residues. The CDR3 bases are TGTGCCAGCAGTGAGGACGGGACAGGGAGTACTGAAGCTTTCTTT. Translation gives CASSEDGTGSTEAFF.

V gene TRBV5-1 combines with J gene TRBJ2-5; TRBD1 is a possible D gene (6 bases). The V and J ends lost 4 bases and 0 bases respectively, with 10 bases between them. Germline V CDR1 and CDR2: SGHRS, YFSETQ. CDR3 length: 14 residues. The CDR3 loop reads CASSPTGHQETQYF. Written as DNA, the CDR3 is TGCGCCAGCAGCCCAACAGGGCACCAAGAGACCCAGTACTTC.

The J gene is TRBJ1-5, the V gene TRBV6-6; D is uncertain. V lost 9 bases, J lost 1 base, and 13 bases lay in between. The CDR3 is 14 amino acids. Germline CDR1 is MNHNY and CDR2 is SVGAGI (reference sequence). The CDR3 DNA reads TGTGCCAGTTGCCTAGATACGAGCAATCAGCCCCAGCATTTT. Translation gives CASCLDTSNQPQHF.